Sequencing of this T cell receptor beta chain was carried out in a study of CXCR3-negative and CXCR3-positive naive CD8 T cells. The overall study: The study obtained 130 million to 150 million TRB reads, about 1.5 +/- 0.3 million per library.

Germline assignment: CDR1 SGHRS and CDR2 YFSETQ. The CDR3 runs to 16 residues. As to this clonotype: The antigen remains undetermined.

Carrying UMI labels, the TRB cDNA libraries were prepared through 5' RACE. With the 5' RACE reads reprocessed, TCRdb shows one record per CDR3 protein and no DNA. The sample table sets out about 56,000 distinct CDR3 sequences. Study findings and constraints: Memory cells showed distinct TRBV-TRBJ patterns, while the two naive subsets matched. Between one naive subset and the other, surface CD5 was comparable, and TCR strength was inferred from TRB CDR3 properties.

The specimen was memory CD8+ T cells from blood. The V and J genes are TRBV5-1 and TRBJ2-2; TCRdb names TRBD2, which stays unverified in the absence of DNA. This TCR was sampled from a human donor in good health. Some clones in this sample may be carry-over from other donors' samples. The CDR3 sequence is CASSLVRDLNTGELFF.